The rows below give T cell receptor beta chains drawn from one sample of a study of cytomegalovirus exposure and HLA in healthy donors. TCRdb's table, derived via immunoSEQ multiplex PCR, lists solely in-frame clones and lacks some. The data show 40,000 to 55,000 clones, with approximately 70% seen just once and 5% to 7.5% held by the top ten. The specimen was PBMCs. Source of these receptors: a man aged 25-45 years in good health and CMV-seronegative. The CDR3 runs from the conserved cysteine through the conserved F or W. Fields, in order: CDR3 length, J gene, D gene, clone size, V gene, CDR3 DNA, CDR3 protein. The D gene is left open where the match is weak. Rows may omit the clone size; those that give it use once, few, many or a size class.

16 | TRBJ2-2 | NA | NA | TRBV10-3 | TGTGCCATCAGTGATCTTGGGGCCTTTGGCACCGGGGAGCTGTTTTTT | CAISDLGAFGTGELFF
13 | TRBJ2-7 | TRBD1 | once | TRBV13 | TGTGCCACCCGACAGGGGAACTCCTACGAGCAGTACTTC | CATRQGNSYEQYF
14 | TRBJ2-3 | TRBD2 | few | TRBV6-4 | TGTGCCAGCAGTACTAGCGGGAGCACAGATACGCAGTATTTT | CASSTSGSTDTQYF
13 | TRBJ2-7 | NA | few | TRBV2 | TGTGCCAGCAAAGAGACCACTACCAACGAGCAGTACTTC | CASKETTTNEQYF
16 | TRBJ2-2 | TRBD2 | NA | TRBV5-1 | TGCGCCAGCATTGGGCTAGCGGGAACGAACACCGGGGAGCTGTTTTTT | CASIGLAGTNTGELFF
14 | TRBJ2-7 | NA | NA | TRBV4-1 | TGCGCCAGCAGCCAAGGAGGGTTACCCTACGAGCAGTACTTC | CASSQGGLPYEQYF
15 | TRBJ2-7 | TRBD1 | NA | TRBV14 | TGTGCCAGCAGCCAAGAGGACAGGGGGCTGTGGGAGCAGTACTTC | CASSQEDRGLWEQYF
15 | TRBJ1-2 | NA | NA | TRBV5-4 | TGTGCCAGCAGCTTGGATGCAGGGACTAACTATGGCTACACCTTC | CASSLDAGTNYGYTF
12 | TRBJ2-7 | TRBD1 | NA | TRBV29-1 | TGCAGCGTATGGACAGGGGGCTACGAGCAGTACTTC | CSVWTGGYEQYF
15 | TRBJ1-3 | NA | NA | TRBV5-4 | TGTGCCAGCAGCTTGGATCAAGGGGGTACAAACACCATATATTTT | CASSLDQGGTNTIYF
13 | TRBJ2-1 | NA | NA | TRBV7-7 | TGTGCCAGCAGCGAGCACCCCTACAATGAGCAGTTCTTC | CASSEHPYNEQFF
17 | TRBJ2-7 | TRBD1 | NA | TRBV15 | TGTGCCACCAGCAGTAACCTGGTCGGACAGGGGGTCTACGAGCAGTACTTC | CATSSNLVGQGVYEQYF
15 | TRBJ2-7 | TRBD2 | few | TRBV28 | TGTGCCAGCAGTCCCAGCGGGGACCCCCGCCACGAGCAGTACTTC | CASSPSGDPRHEQYF
14 | TRBJ1-1 | TRBD1 | NA | TRBV6-5 | TGTGCCAGCAGTAGCGGACAGGCGAACACTGAAGCTTTCTTT | CASSSGQANTEAFF
18 | TRBJ2-4 | TRBD2 | NA | TRBV6-1 | TGTGCCAGCAGTGAGGGACTAGCGGGAGAGATAACCAAAAACATTCAGTACTTC | CASSEGLAGEITKNIQYF
14 | TRBJ2-2 | NA | NA | TRBV2 | TGTGCCAGCAGGGACTACGCGAACACCGGGGAGCTGTTTTTT | CASRDYANTGELFF
11 | TRBJ1-1 | NA | NA | TRBV5-8 | TGTGCCAGCAGCTTTTATGTTGAAGCTTTCTTT | CASSFYVEAFF
17 | TRBJ1-1 | NA | NA | TRBV14 | TGTGCCAGCAGCCAAGATAATATAGGGCTCCTGCGGGCTGAAGCTTTCTTT | CASSQDNIGLLRAEAFF
16 | TRBJ1-1 | NA | NA | TRBV19 | TGTGCCAGTAGACCCCTAGATCGGGGTGGTGACACTGAAGCTTTCTTT | CASRPLDRGGDTEAFF
17 | TRBJ2-7 | TRBD2 | few | TRBV5-4 | TGTGCCAGCAGCTTTGGACTAGCGGTCCCCCTACCTACGAAGCAGTACTTC | CASSFGLAVPLPTKQYF
14 | TRBJ2-7 | NA | NA | TRBV27 | TGTGCCAGCAGCACACGGGACAACCTCTACGAGCAGTACTTC | CASSTRDNLYEQYF
13 | TRBJ2-2 | NA | NA | TRBV19 | TGTGCCAGTAGTATAGGCGGCACCGGGGAGCTGTTTTTT | CASSIGGTGELFF
13 | TRBJ2-2 | NA | NA | TRBV11-3 | TGTGCCAGCAGCAACAGCCTCACCGGGGAGCTGTTTTTT | CASSNSLTGELFF
15 | TRBJ1-5 | NA | once | TRBV27 | TGTGCCAGGTCGGGAAGAGGACTGTTCCATCAGCCCCAGCATTTT | CARSGRGLFHQPQHF
14 | TRBJ2-5 | TRBD2 | NA | TRBV19 | TGTGCCAGTAGTTCGACTAGCGGGACCTGGGACAAGTACTTC | CASSSTSGTWDKYF
16 | TRBJ2-1 | NA | NA | TRBV5-1 | TGCGCCAGCAGCAATCAGGGCCTCAGCTCCTACAATGAGCAGTTCTTC | CASSNQGLSSYNEQFF
15 | TRBJ2-7 | NA | NA | TRBV19 | TGTGCCACCTCCCTCCGGGACAATCCCCCCTACGAGCAGTACTTC | CATSLRDNPPYEQYF
15 | TRBJ1-3 | NA | NA | TRBV6-1 | TGTGCCAGCAGTGAAGCGTCGGGATCTGGAAACACCATATATTTT | CASSEASGSGNTIYF
17 | TRBJ2-7 | TRBD2 | NA | TRBV18 | TGTGCCAGCTCACCACCGGGGAGACTAGCGGGAGTCTACGAGCAGTACTTC | CASSPPGRLAGVYEQYF
14 | TRBJ2-7 | NA | NA | TRBV2 | TGTGCCAGCAGTGAAGGGGGTAGCGAAGTGGATATGTACTTC | CASSEGGSEVDMYF
16 | TRBJ2-5 | NA | NA | TRBV5-1 | TGCGCCAGCAGCGTGGCGACCCAAATAGCCAGAGAGACCCAGTACTTC | CASSVATQIARETQYF
12 | TRBJ1-1 | TRBD1 | NA | TRBV27 | TGTGCCAGCAGTTCACAGGGGCGCGAAGCTTTCTTT | CASSSQGREAFF
13 | TRBJ1-1 | NA | NA | TRBV19 | TGTGCCAGTAGTATAACAGGGTGGACTGAAGCTTTCTTT | CASSITGWTEAFF
13 | TRBJ1-5 | NA | NA | TRBV21-1 | TGTGCCAGCAGCAAGGGAGGGCATCAGCCCCAGCATTTT | CASSKGGHQPQHF
15 | TRBJ2-1 | NA | NA | TRBV5-1 | TGCGCCAGCAGCTTGGCCTCGTTCCCCCACAATGAGCAGTTCTTC | CASSLASFPHNEQFF
15 | TRBJ1-2 | NA | NA | TRBV7-8 | TGTGCCAGCAGCTTAGCGCACGGAGGATTAAGTGGCTACACCTTC | CASSLAHGGLSGYTF
13 | TRBJ1-5 | NA | NA | TRBV15 | TGTGCCACCAGCAGAGGAGGGTATCAGCCCCAGCATTTT | CATSRGGYQPQHF
15 | TRBJ2-3 | TRBD2 | NA | TRBV6-1 | TGTGCCAGCAGTCGACTAGCGGGAGAAGCAGATACGCAGTATTTT | CASSRLAGEADTQYF
14 | TRBJ1-3 | NA | NA | TRBV18 | TGTGCCAGCGCTCCTTTGGACAACGGAAACACCATATATTTT | CASAPLDNGNTIYF
13 | TRBJ1-2 | NA | NA | TRBV29-1 | TGCAGCGTTGAGCCTCAGGGCGTCTATGGCTACACCTTC | CSVEPQGVYGYTF
12 | TRBJ1-2 | NA | few | TRBV10-3 | TGTGCCATCAGGGCCGGAGGCTATGGCTACACCTTC | CAIRAGGYGYTF
12 | TRBJ2-7 | TRBD1 | NA | TRBV10-3 | TGTGCCATCCAGGGACAGGGCTACGAGCAGTACTTC | CAIQGQGYEQYF
13 | TRBJ1-5 | NA | NA | TRBV19 | TGTGCCAGTAGCTTTCAGGGTGATCAGCCCCAGCATTTT | CASSFQGDQPQHF
13 | TRBJ2-7 | TRBD1 | NA | TRBV30 | TGTGCCTGGCACCAACAGGGGACCTACGAGCAGTACTTC | CAWHQQGTYEQYF
18 | TRBJ2-7 | TRBD2 | NA | TRBV9 | TGTGCCAGCAGCGAGGGGACTAGCGGGAGTCCCCAGGCCCACGAGCAGTACTTC | CASSEGTSGSPQAHEQYF
14 | TRBJ2-3 | TRBD2 | NA | TRBV2 | TGTGCCAGTCTAGCGGGAAGTTACACAGATACGCAGTATTTT | CASLAGSYTDTQYF
15 | TRBJ2-3 | NA | once | TRBV1 | TGCACCAGCAGCCCGGCGGGAGGCCTCACAGATACGCAGTATTTT | CTSSPAGGLTDTQYF
14 | TRBJ2-3 | NA | NA | TRBV29-1 | TGCAGCGTTGAGTGGATCTCGGGGACAGATACGCAGTATTTT | CSVEWISGTDTQYF
16 | TRBJ1-2 | TRBD1 | NA | TRBV10-3 | TGTGCCATCAGTGAGTCACAGGGGGGATTCGACTATGGCTACACCTTC | CAISESQGGFDYGYTF
11 | TRBJ1-2 | NA | few | TRBV30 | TGTGCCTGGAGTTCTAACTGGGGCTACACCTTC | CAWSSNWGYTF
17 | TRBJ2-7 | TRBD2 | once | TRBV29-1 | TGCAGCGTTGAAGGGCCTAAGATAACTAGCGGGAGTTACGAGCAGTACTTC | CSVEGPKITSGSYEQYF
15 | TRBJ2-7 | NA | once | TRBV25-1 | TGTGCCAGCAGCCGATCCGGCGGGAACTCCTACGAGCAGTACTTC | CASSRSGGNSYEQYF
16 | TRBJ1-2 | NA | NA | TRBV6-5 | TGTGCCAGCAGTTACTCCGGCAGGGAAGGAAGCTATGGCTACACCTTC | CASSYSGREGSYGYTF
14 | TRBJ1-2 | NA | NA | TRBV13 | TGTGCCAGCAGCTTAGTAGGGGGTTTCTATGGCTACACCTTC | CASSLVGGFYGYTF
18 | TRBJ2-5 | TRBD2 | NA | TRBV19 | TGTGCCAGTAGTCCTCGGATCCGGGACTACACAAACCAAGAGACCCAGTACTTC | CASSPRIRDYTNQETQYF